The 25 T cell receptor beta chains listed next were all sequenced from one sample in a study of technical replicates of blood from several donors. Profiled with immunoSEQ multiplex PCR; TCRdb holds only in-frame clones, not every one. The repertoire has more than 75,000 clones, approximately 94% of them found once; the top ten carry around 0.37%. Specimen: T cells isolated from PBMCs. The receptors here all came from a human donor in good health.

This clone has only one observation. The V call is TRBV28, the J call TRBJ1-1; 7 bases fit TRBD1. The V segment lost 5 bases and the J segment 8 bases; nucleotides outside the gene matches: 5. This CDR3 has 12 residues. Germline CDR1 MDHEN, CDR2 SYDVKM. As DNA, the CDR3 is TGTGCCAGCAGTCCCCCGACAGGGGAAGCTTTCTTT. Encoded protein: CASSPPTGEAFF.

The chain couples TRBV7-3 to TRBJ2-7; D is perhaps TRBD2 (6 bases). The CDR3 contains 15 residues. The germline V gene encodes CDR1 SGHTA and CDR2 FQGTGA. V lost 1 base, J lost 5 bases, and 15 bases lay in between. CDR3 residues: CASSLIPGAGHEQYF. CDR3 coding DNA: TGTGCCAGCAGCTTAATTCCGGGAGCAGGCCACGAGCAGTACTTC.

The chain carries TRBV19 and TRBJ2-7; 8 nucleotides match TRBD1. J gave up 0 bases and V 5 bases, and 9 bases lay outside the gene matches. The length of the CDR3 is 16 residues. Germline V gene sequence: CDR1 LNHDA, CDR2 SQIVND (reference sequence). CDR3 DNA: TGTGCCAGTAGTTCGCCAGGACAGGGCGCCTCCTACGAGCAGTACTTC. It is translated as CASSSPGQGASYEQYF.

The V and J genes are TRBV27 and TRBJ1-2; the match to TRBD1 covers 10 bases. This CDR3 comprises 14 residues. CDR1 and CDR2 from the germline V gene are MNHEY and SMNVEV (reference sequence). V lost 6 bases, J lost 6 bases, and 7 bases stayed unmatched. CDR3 region: CASRRDRGSNGYTF. The DNA of the CDR3 is TGTGCCAGCAGAAGGGACAGGGGATCCAATGGCTACACCTTC.

The gene calls are TRBV5-6 and TRBJ2-1; 10 bases fit TRBD1. This CDR3 spans 15 amino acids. The ends lost 0 bases at V and 15 bases at J; junction bases unmatched: 12. Germline V gene sequence: CDR1 SGHDT, CDR2 YYEEEE. The DNA of the CDR3 is TGTGCCAGCAGCTTGGCACATAGCGGGACAGGGGAACGGTTCTTC. Protein product: CASSLAHSGTGERFF.

The chain employs TRBV19 and TRBJ1-2; no definite D call. Germline V gives CDR1 LNHDA, CDR2 SQIVND (reference sequence). The V end was cut by 4 bases, the J end by 6 bases, with 15 bases between. The CDR3 loop spans 14 amino acids. The DNA of the CDR3 is TGTGCCAGTAGTAGCGTGAGAGTTTCGGATGGCTACACCTTC. Translated: CASSSVRVSDGYTF.

V gene TRBV30 combines with J gene TRBJ1-5; D unclear. In germline, CDR1 is GTSNPN, CDR2 SVGIG (reference sequence). V shed 1 base and J shed 5 bases, with 6 bases lying between them. CDR3 length: 12 residues. Written as DNA, the CDR3 is TGTGCCTGGAGTGACCGAGATCAGCCCCAGCATTTT. As protein: CAWSDRDQPQHF.

The chain links TRBV4-3 to TRBJ2-3; D is unresolved. The CDR3 has 15 amino acids. V lost 3 bases to trimming and J lost 0 bases, with 10 bases between them. Per the germline V gene, CDR1 is LGHNA and CDR2 is YSLEER. The DNA for the CDR3 is TGCGCCAGCAGCCAGTCGTGGCAGAGCACAGATACGCAGTATTTT. Translating it yields CASSQSWQSTDTQYF.

The rearrangement joins TRBV5-6 to TRBJ2-5; 8 bases match TRBD2. The J segment lost 4 bases and the V segment lost 4 bases, leaving 6 bases of the junction unmatched. Per germline, CDR1 SGHDT and CDR2 YYEEEE. The CDR3 sequence is 14 residues long. Here the CDR3 reads CASSTGLASETQYF. In DNA form, the CDR3 reads TGTGCCAGCAGCACCGGACTAGCCTCAGAGACCCAGTACTTC.

This rearrangement joins TRBV6-1 to TRBJ2-5; 12 nucleotides align to TRBD2. This CDR3 is 17 amino acids long. Germline-derived CDR1 and CDR2 are MNHNS and SASEGT. V lost 4 bases and J lost 5; bases outside the gene matches: 11. The DNA of the CDR3 is TGTGCCAGCAGTGTGACTAGCGGGAGCATTTGGGAGGAGACCCAGTACTTC. It translates to CASSVTSGSIWEETQYF.

The chain is built from TRBV9 and TRBJ1-4, with TRBD1 matching 7 bases. Germline trimming cut 7 bases from V and 3 bases from J; bases unmatched to any gene: 12. The germline gives CDR1 SGDLS, CDR2 YYNGEE. This CDR3 comprises 16 residues. CDR3 residues: CASLDSLGTANEKLFF. CDR3 bases: TGTGCCAGCCTCGACTCGTTGGGGACAGCTAATGAAAAACTGTTTTTT.

This CDR3 is CAWLTGHLYNEQFF. CDR3 in DNA: TGTGCCTGGCTTACGGGACACCTCTACAATGAGCAGTTCTTC. The V and J genes are TRBV30 and TRBJ2-1; D is possibly TRBD1 (6 bases). The V end was cut by 5 bases, the J end by 3 bases, with 14 bases between. This CDR3 region has 14 residues. CDR1 and CDR2 (germline): GTSNPN, SVGIG (reference sequence).

J is TRBJ1-1 and V is TRBV7-3, with TRBD1 identical over 9 bases. The germline V gene has CDR1 SGHTA and CDR2 FQGTGA. Losses at the gene ends were 4 bases for V and 3 bases for J; bases not matched to a gene: 6. This CDR3 region has 15 residues. CDR3 residues: CASSSGQGIYTEAFF. The CDR3 DNA is TGTGCCAGCAGCTCAGGACAGGGGATATACACTGAAGCTTTCTTT.

The J gene is TRBJ2-5, the V gene TRBV9; D perhaps matches TRBD2 (5 bases). Germline V gene sequence: CDR1 SGDLS, CDR2 YYNGEE. This CDR3 region has 16 residues. V dropped 0 bases and J dropped 4 bases, with 16 bases sitting between them. The CDR3 sequence: CASSVGSGTLAETQYF. CDR3 in DNA: TGTGCCAGCAGCGTAGGGAGCGGCACCCTGGCAGAGACCCAGTACTTC.

The V and J genes are TRBV5-5 and TRBJ1-4; 8 bases match TRBD1. Losses at the gene ends were 4 bases for V and 5 bases for J; bases not matched to a gene: 4. The CDR3 length is 14 residues. The germline V gene encodes CDR1 SGHKS and CDR2 YYEKEE (reference sequence). CDR3 sequence (DNA): TGTGCCAGCAGCCGAAGGACAGGGAATGAAAAACTGTTTTTT. Residues: CASSRRTGNEKLFF.

The chain is built from TRBV6-1 and TRBJ2-1; D unclear. CDR3 length: 16 residues. Looked up from germline, CDR1 is MNHNS and CDR2 is SASEGT. Trimming removed 2 bases at V and 0 bases at J, with 11 bases between. CDR3 protein: CASSEMAGSSYNEQFF. The CDR3 DNA reads as TGTGCCAGCAGTGAAATGGCAGGAAGCTCCTACAATGAGCAGTTCTTC.

The chain employs TRBV2 and TRBJ2-7; the match to TRBD2 covers 10 bases. V lost 7 bases to trimming and J lost 3 bases; unmatched junction nucleotides: 12. Germline-derived CDR1 and CDR2 are SNHLY and FYNNEI. CDR3 length equals 16 residues. The CDR3 protein is CASTLAGGALVYEQYF. CDR3 DNA: TGTGCCAGCACCTTAGCGGGAGGCGCTTTGGTCTACGAGCAGTACTTC.

The genes are TRBV9 and TRBJ2-5, with 8 bases aligning to TRBD2. The length of the CDR3 is 14 residues. V gave up 3 bases and J gave up 2 bases; unmatched junction bases: 3. In germline, CDR1 is SGDLS, CDR2 YYNGEE. The CDR3 DNA sequence: TGTGCCAGCAGCGGAGCGGGGGAACAAGAGACCCAGTACTTC. It yields the protein CASSGAGEQETQYF.

The rearrangement joins TRBV15 to TRBJ1-2, with TRBD1 as a possible D gene (5 bases). V was trimmed by 3 bases and J by 0 bases, leaving 8 bases between them. Germline-derived CDR1 and CDR2 are LNHNV and YYDKDF (reference sequence). The CDR3 totals 14 residues. CDR3 coding DNA: TGTGCCACCAGCAGGCTGACAGCTAACTATGGCTACACCTTC. Translated, it gives CATSRLTANYGYTF.

This clone has a single count. The chain has TRBV7-3 and TRBJ2-7, with 9 bases identical to TRBD1. The CDR3 is 15 residues long. The germline gives CDR1 SGHTA, CDR2 FQGTGA. The junction had 8 bases not matched to a gene; V was cut back by 5 bases and J by 3 bases. The CDR3 nucleotides read TGTGCCAGCAGCCTGGGACAGGGTCCCTACTACGAGCAGTACTTC. Its protein product is CASSLGQGPYYEQYF.

V usage is TRBV5-6 and J usage is TRBJ2-1; 8 nucleotides agree with TRBD2. Germline V lookup: CDR1 SGHDT, CDR2 YYEEEE. V shed 6 bases, J shed 0 bases, and the junction held 2 bases outside the gene matches. The CDR3 length is 14 residues. The CDR3 DNA follows: TGTGCCAGCACAACTAGCGGCTCCTACAATGAGCAGTTCTTC. This sequence encodes CASTTSGSYNEQFF. The whole variable domain, filled in from reference TRBV5-6 and TRBJ2-1, reads DAGVTQSPTHLIKTRGQQVTLRCSPKSGHDTVSWYQQALGQGPQFIFQYYEEEERQRGNFPDRFSGHQFPNYSSELNVNALLLGDSALYLCASTTSGSYNEQFFGPGTRLTVL.

The chain uses TRBV27 and TRBJ2-7, with 10 bases identical to TRBD1. CDR3 length: 16 residues. Germline CDR1 MNHEY, CDR2 SMNVEV (reference sequence). Trimming cost V 6 bases and J 1 base; bases outside gene matches: 9. The CDR3 nucleotides are TGTGCCAGCAGATATGAGACAGGGGGCGCATCCTACGAGCAGTACTTC. This gives the protein CASRYETGGASYEQYF.

V and J are TRBV11-3 and TRBJ2-5; perhaps TRBD2 as D (5 bases). V lost 5 bases to trimming and J lost 5 bases, with 12 bases between them. This CDR3 is built from 13 residues. Germline assignment: CDR1 SGHNT and CDR2 YENEEA. CDR3 sequence: CASSLQDLETQYF. The CDR3 DNA reads TGTGCCAGCAGCCTCCAGGACTTGGAGACCCAGTACTTC.

The chain uses TRBV27 and TRBJ1-2; 9 nucleotides line up with TRBD1. Germline loops: CDR1 MNHEY, CDR2 SMNVEV (reference sequence). This CDR3 contains 13 residues. J was trimmed by 8 bases and V by 3 bases; bases with no gene match: 4. The DNA of the CDR3 is TGTGCCAGCAGTTTGACAGGGGGGAAAGGCTACACCTTC. It codes for CASSLTGGKGYTF.

This chain uses TRBV7-8 with TRBJ1-2; perhaps TRBD1 as D (5 bases). The CDR3 is made up of 15 amino acids. Germline assignment: CDR1 SGHVS and CDR2 FQNEAQ. Trimming shortened V by 5 bases and J by 0 bases, and 13 bases separated the two germline ends. The CDR3 region has the DNA TGTGCCAGCAGCAAAAGCCCAGGGTCTAACTATGGCTACACCTTC. It translates to CASSKSPGSNYGYTF. Using reference TRBV7-8 and TRBJ1-2 for the parts outside the CDR3, the full variable domain is GAGVSQSPRYKVAKRGQDVALRCDPISGHVSLFWYQQALGQGPEFLTYFQNEAQLDKSGLPSDRFFAERPEGSVSTLKIQRTQQEDSAVYLCASSKSPGSNYGYTFGSGTRLTVV.